This TCR beta chain was identified during a study of radiotherapy plus CTLA-4 blockade in lung cancer. Remarks on this clone: Its antigen is not identified.

The protocol was immunoSEQ multiplex PCR, while the TCRdb copy is restricted to in-frame clones and leaves out a portion. The table includes roughly 66,000 clones, around 81% detected once. General observations from the study: The authors reported that early blood T cell clone dynamics, with interferon-beta, best predicted response.

The germline V gene encodes CDR1 SGHDT and CDR2 YYEEEE. This CDR3 contains 13 residues. Trimming removed 3 bases from V and 6 bases from J; junction bases left unmatched: 3. The chain joins TRBV5-6 to TRBJ1-1; TRBD1 aligns across 9 bases. Source: peripheral blood, taken from a patient treated with radiotherapy plus ipilimumab. The receptor comes from a human donor with non-small cell lung cancer who had a partial response to radiotherapy plus ipilimumab. CDR3 DNA: TGTGCCAGCAGCTGGGACAGGGCCGCTGAAGCTTTCTTT. This encodes CASSWDRAAEAFF.